This TCR beta chain was identified in a study of blood T cell repertoires in COVID-19. Study context: Samples of COVID-19 (acute and convalescent) were obtained from the United States, Italy and Spain.

Original methodology: Reference gene primer amplification in the assay estimated nucleated cell counts. The table came from immunoSEQ multiplex PCR; TCRdb's copy has only in-frame clones and leaves some out. The V and J calls and clone size come from that table; D and trimming were worked out from the DNA. This sample has over 80,000 clones, with approximately 85% found just once. Sequenced: peripheral blood. The receptor was derived from a man aged 70-80 years with acute or convalescent COVID-19.

The CDR3 loop reads CAWSEGGLINSPLHF. As DNA, the CDR3 is TGTGCCTGGAGTGAGGGAGGTCTGATTAATTCACCCCTCCACTTT. This chain joins TRBV30 and TRBJ1-6; D is ambiguous. Germline loops: CDR1 GTSNPN, CDR2 SVGIG (reference sequence). CDR3 size: 15 residues. The ends were cut back, 1 base at V and 6 bases at J, with 13 bases in the middle.